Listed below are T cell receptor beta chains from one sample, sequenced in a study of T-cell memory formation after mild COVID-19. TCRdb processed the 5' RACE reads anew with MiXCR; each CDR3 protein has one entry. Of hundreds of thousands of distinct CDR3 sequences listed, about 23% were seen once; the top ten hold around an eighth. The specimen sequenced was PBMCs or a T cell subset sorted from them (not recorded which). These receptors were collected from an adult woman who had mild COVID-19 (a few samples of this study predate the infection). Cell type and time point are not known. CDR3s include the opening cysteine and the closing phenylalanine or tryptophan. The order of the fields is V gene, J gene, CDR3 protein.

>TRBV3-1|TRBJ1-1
CASSHSTGRNTEAFF
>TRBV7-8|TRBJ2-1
CASSLSSGGPKQFF
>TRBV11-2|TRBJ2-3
CASSPGLAANAGTQYF
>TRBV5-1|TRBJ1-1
CASSPGRWETEAFF
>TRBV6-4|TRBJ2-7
CASSDSQGSRVYEQYF
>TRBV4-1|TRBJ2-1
CASSQGLAGSYNEQFF
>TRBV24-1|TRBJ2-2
CATSDPTTNTGELFF
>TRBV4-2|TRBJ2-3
CASSPTGTGGAQRVDTQYF
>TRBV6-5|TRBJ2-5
CASSYRLSGTEETQYF
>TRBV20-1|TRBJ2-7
CSARGSEIGQYF
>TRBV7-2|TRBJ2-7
CASRDRLGRNEQYF
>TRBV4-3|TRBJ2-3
CASSRHGTGGRTDTQYF
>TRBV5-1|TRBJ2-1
CASSLIAGGPTDEQFF
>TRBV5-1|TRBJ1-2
CASRLGTGDYGYTF
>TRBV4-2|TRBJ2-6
CASSQAGVDRLWAGANVLTF
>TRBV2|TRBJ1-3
CASGEMGNTIYF
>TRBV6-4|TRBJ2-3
CASSDSEGGADTQYF
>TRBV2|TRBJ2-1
CASSERAREGRNEQFF
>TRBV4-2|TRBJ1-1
CASSQDLGVNTEAFF
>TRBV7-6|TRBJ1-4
CASSFGRGSNEKLFF
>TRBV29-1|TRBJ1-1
CSVDRRQLTEAFF
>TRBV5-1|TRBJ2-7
CASSGGWEQYF
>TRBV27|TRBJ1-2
CASRAGKGYGYTF
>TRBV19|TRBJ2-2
CASTLGPNTGELFF
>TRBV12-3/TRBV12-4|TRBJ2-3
CASTPSTWLPPDTQYF
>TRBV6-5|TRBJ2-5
CATLERGEETQYF
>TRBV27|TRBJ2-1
CASSLTQLAHNEQFF
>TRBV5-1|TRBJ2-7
CATSPGPGYEQYF
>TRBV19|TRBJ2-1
CASSQWTGGANEQFF
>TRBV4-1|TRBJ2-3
CASSQPDRDRSTDTQYF
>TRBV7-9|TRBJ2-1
CASSTRDRNSYNEQFF
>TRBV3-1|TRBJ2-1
CASSQVRMRYNEQFF
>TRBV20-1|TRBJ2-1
CSARNGPSDNEQFF
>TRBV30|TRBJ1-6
CAWSALSLGSPLHF
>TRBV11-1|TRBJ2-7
CASSFDRGIYEQYF
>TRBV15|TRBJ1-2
CATSRGGIGYTF
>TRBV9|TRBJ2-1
CASSVAAGGQGEQFF
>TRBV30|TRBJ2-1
CACGQRPYNEQFF
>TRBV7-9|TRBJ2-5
CASSPGGQGALLGETQYF
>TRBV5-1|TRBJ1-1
CASADPEEDTRWSEAFF
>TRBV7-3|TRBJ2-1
CASSLGGEGNNEQFF
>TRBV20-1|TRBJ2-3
CSARDMGGRRSTDTQYF
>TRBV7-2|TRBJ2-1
CASSSSGGAFNEQFF
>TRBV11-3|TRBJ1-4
CASSGQGNWDEKLFF
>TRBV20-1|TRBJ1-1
CSASSLARDSRGIEAFF
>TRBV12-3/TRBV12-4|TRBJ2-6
CASSSSRTSGANVLTF